The sequence of this T cell receptor beta chain was determined in a study of T cell repertoires in cytomegalovirus infection. For the study at large: Signatures in public TCR beta sequences pointed to both CMV infection and matching HLA type. Study conclusions and caveats: HLA-C-restricted CMV-specific TCR beta clonotypes prevailed in the ex vivo response. Cumulated frequencies of public TCR beta families served to identify carriers of CMV plus the relevant HLA.

About this clonotype itself: Its target is not known.

TCRdb independently ran MiXCR on the reads; one entry per CDR3 protein. Among nearly 550,000 distinct CDR3 sequences listed, more than 15% were seen once. The CDR3 sequence is 13 residues long. In germline, CDR1 is DFQATT, CDR2 SNEGSKA (reference sequence). V lost 8 bases to trimming and J lost 5 bases, with 18 bases between them. The TCR comes from a human donor in good health (CMV status not recorded). Some clones in this sample may be carry-over from other donors' samples. The V gene is TRBV20-1, the J gene TRBJ1-1; D might be TRBD1 (5 bases). Source material: CD8+ T cells from PBMCs. As DNA, the CDR3 is TGCAGTACCCCACGGGGGGGATGGACTGAAGCTTTCTTT. Translation gives CSTPRGGWTEAFF.